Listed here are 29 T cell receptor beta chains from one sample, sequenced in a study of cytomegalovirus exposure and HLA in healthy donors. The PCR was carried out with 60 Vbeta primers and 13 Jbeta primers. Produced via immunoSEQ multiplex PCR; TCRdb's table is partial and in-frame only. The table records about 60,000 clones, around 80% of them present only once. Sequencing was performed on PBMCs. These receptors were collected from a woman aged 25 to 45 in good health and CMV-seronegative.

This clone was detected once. The CDR3 nucleotides are TGTGCCAGCAGTTTAGGGGTCAACACTGAAGCTTTCTTT. Encoded protein: CASSLGVNTEAFF. The chain links TRBV6-5 to TRBJ1-1, with D possibly being TRBD1 (5 bases). The germline CDR1 and CDR2 sequences are MNHEY and SVGAGI. The CDR3 sequence is 13 residues long. V lost 4 bases, J lost 2 bases, and 8 bases lay in between.

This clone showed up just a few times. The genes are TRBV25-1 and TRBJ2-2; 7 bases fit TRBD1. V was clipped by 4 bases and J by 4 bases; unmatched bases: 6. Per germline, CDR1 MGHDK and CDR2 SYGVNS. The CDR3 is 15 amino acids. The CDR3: CASSGGQAPTGELFF. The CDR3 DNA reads TGTGCCAGCAGTGGTGGACAGGCCCCCACCGGGGAGCTGTTTTTT.

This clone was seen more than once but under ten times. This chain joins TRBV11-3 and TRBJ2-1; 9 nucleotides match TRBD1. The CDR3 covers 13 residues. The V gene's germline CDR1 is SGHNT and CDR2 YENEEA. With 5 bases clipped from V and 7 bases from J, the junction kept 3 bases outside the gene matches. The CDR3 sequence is CASSPGQGNEQFF. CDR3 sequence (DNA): TGTGCCAGCAGCCCGGGACAGGGAAATGAGCAGTTCTTC.

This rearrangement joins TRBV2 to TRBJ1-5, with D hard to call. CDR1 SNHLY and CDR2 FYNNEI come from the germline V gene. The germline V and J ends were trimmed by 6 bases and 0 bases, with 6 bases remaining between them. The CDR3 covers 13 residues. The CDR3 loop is CASRAYSNQPQHF. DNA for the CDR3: TGTGCCAGCAGAGCGTATAGCAATCAGCCCCAGCATTTT.

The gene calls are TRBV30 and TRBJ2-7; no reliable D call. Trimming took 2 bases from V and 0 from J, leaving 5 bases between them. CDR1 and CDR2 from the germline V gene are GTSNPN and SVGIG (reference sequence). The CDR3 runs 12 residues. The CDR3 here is CAWSLSSYEQYF. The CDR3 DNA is TGTGCCTGGAGTCTTAGCTCCTACGAGCAGTACTTC.

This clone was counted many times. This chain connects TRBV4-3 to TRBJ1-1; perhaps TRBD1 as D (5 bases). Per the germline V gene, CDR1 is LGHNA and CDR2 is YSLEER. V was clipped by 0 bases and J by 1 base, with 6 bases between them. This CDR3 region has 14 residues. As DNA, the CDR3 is TGCGCCAGCAGCCAAGACAGGGCGAACACTGAAGCTTTCTTT. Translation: CASSQDRANTEAFF.

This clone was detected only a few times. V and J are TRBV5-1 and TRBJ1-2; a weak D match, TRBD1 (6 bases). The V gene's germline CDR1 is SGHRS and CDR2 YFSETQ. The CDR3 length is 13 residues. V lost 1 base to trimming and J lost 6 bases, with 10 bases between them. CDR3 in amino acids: CASSLPQGNGYTF. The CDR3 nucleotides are TGCGCCAGCAGCTTGCCACAGGGTAATGGCTACACCTTC. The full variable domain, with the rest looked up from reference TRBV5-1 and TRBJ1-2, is KAGVTQTPRYLIKTRGQQVTLSCSPISGHRSVSWYQQTPGQGLQFLFEYFSETQRNKGNFPGRFSGRQFSNSRSEMNVSTLELGDSALYLCASSLPQGNGYTFGSGTRLTVV.

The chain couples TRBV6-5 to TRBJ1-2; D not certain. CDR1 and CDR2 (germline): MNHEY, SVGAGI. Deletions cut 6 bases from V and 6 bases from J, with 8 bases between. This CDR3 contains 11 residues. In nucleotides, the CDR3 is TGTGCCAGCAGGGTCTCGGATGGCTACACCTTC. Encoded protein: CASRVSDGYTF.

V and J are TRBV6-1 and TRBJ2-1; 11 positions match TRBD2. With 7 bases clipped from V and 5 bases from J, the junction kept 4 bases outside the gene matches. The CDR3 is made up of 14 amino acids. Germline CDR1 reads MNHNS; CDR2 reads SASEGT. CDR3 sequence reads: CASKLAGGNNEQFF. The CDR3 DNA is TGTGCCAGCAAATTAGCGGGGGGGAACAATGAGCAGTTCTTC.

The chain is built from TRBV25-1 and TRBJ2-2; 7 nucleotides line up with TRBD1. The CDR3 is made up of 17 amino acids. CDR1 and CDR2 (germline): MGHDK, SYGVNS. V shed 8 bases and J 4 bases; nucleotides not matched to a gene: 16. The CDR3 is CASRSGTAFAPTGELFF. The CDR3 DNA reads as TGTGCCAGCCGGTCGGGGACAGCATTTGCCCCCACCGGGGAGCTGTTTTTT.

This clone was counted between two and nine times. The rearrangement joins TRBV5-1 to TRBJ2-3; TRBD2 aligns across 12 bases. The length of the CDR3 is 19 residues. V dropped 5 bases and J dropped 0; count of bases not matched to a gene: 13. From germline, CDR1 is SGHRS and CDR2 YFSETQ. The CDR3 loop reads CASSRGLAGPISSTDTQYF. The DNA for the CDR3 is TGCGCCAGCAGTCGGGGACTAGCGGGTCCGATCTCTAGCACAGATACGCAGTATTTT.

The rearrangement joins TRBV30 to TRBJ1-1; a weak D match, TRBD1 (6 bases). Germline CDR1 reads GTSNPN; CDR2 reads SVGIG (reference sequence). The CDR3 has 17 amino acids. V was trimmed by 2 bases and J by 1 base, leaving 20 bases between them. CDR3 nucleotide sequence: TGTGCCTGGAGTCCAGAAGTATTTGCAGGGGAGAACACTGAAGCTTTCTTT. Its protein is CAWSPEVFAGENTEAFF.

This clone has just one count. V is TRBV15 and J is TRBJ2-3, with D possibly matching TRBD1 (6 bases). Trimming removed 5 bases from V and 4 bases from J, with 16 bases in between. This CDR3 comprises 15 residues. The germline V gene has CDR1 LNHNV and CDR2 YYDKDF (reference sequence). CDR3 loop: CATSVLTGSADTQYF. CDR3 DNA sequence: TGTGCCACCAGCGTCCTTACAGGGTCGGCAGATACGCAGTATTTT. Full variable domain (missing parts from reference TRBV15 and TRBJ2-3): DAMVIQNPRYQVTQFGKPVTLSCSQTLNHNVMYWYQQKSSQAPKLLFHYYDKDFNNEADTPDNFQSRRPNTSFCFLDIRSPGLGDTAMYLCATSVLTGSADTQYFGPGTRLTVL.

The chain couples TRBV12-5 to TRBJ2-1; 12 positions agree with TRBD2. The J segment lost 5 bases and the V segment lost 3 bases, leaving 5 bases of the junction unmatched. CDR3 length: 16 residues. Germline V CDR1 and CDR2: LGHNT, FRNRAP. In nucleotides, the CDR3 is TGTGCTAGTGGTTTAGCCGGACTAGCGGGGAACAATGAGCAGTTCTTC. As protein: CASGLAGLAGNNEQFF.

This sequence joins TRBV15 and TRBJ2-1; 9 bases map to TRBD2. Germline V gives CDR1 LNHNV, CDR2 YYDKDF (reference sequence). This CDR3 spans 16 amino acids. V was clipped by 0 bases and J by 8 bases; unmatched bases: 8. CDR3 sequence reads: CATSRDLAGGPDEQFF. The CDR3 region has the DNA TGTGCCACCAGCAGAGATCTCGCGGGAGGGCCGGATGAGCAGTTCTTC.

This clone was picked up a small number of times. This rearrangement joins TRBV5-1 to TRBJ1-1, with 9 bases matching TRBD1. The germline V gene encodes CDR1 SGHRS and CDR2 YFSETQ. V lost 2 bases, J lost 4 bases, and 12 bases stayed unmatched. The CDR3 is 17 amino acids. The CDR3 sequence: CASSFIGPSTGGTEAFF. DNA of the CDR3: TGCGCCAGCAGCTTCATAGGGCCGTCGACAGGGGGCACTGAAGCTTTCTTT.

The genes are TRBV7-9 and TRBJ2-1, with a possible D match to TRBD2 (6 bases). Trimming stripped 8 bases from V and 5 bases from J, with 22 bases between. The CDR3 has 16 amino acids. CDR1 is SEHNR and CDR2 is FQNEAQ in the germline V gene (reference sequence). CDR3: CASFSRRYSGDNEQFF. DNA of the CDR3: TGTGCCAGCTTCTCTCGGAGATACTCGGGGGACAATGAGCAGTTCTTC.

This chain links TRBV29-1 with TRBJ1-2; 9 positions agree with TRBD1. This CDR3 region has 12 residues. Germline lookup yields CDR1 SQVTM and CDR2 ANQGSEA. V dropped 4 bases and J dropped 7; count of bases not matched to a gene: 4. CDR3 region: CSVGWTGVGYTF. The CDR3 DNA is TGCAGCGTTGGCTGGACAGGGGTTGGCTACACCTTC.

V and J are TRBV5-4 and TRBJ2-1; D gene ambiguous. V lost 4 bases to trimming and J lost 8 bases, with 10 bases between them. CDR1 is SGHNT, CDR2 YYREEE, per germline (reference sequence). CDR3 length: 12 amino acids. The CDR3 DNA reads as TGTGCCAGCAGCCTGGATTCATATGAGCAGTTCTTC. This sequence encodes CASSLDSYEQFF.

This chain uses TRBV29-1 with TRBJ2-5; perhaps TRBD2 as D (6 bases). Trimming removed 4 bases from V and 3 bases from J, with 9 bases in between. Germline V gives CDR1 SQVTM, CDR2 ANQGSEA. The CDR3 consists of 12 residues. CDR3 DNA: TGCAGCGTTGCCCCGGGGGAAGAGACCCAGTACTTC. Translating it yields CSVAPGEETQYF.

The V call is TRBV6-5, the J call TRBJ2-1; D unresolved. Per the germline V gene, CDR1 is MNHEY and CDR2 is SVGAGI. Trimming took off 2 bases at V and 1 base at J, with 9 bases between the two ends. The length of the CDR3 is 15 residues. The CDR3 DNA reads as TGTGCCAGCAGTTACGAGGTTGGGTCCTACAATGAGCAGTTCTTC. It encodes CASSYEVGSYNEQFF.

The CDR3 loop is CAIEAGVGDTQYF. Written as DNA, the CDR3 is TGTGCCATCGAGGCGGGAGTAGGGGATACGCAGTATTTT. V usage is TRBV10-3 and J usage is TRBJ2-3; 7 bases are shared with TRBD2. V was clipped by 8 bases and J by 6 bases; unmatched bases: 8. The CDR3 covers 13 residues. Germline values: CDR1 ENHRY, CDR2 SYGVKD.

For the CDR3, the DNA is TGTGCCAGCAGCTACACAGGGGGCACTGAAGCTTTCTTT. The encoded protein is CASSYTGGTEAFF. V gene TRBV11-1 combines with J gene TRBJ1-1; 8 nucleotides align to TRBD1. Trimming took 4 bases from V and 4 from J; bases not matched to a gene: 2. In germline, CDR1 is SGHAT, CDR2 FQDESV (reference sequence). This CDR3 region has 13 residues.

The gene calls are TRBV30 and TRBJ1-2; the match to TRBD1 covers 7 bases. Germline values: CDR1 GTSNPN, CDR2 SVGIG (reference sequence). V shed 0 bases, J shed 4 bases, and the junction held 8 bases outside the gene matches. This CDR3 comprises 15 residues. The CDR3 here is CAWSVGGTVSYGYTF. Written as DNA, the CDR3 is TGTGCCTGGAGTGTAGGCGGGACAGTTTCCTATGGCTACACCTTC.

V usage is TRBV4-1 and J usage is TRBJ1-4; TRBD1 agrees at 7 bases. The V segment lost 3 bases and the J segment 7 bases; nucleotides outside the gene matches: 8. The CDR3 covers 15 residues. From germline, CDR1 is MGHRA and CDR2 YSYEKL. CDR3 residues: CASSQDRSVREKLFF. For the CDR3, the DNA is TGCGCCAGCAGCCAGGACAGGTCGGTGCGTGAAAAACTGTTTTTT.

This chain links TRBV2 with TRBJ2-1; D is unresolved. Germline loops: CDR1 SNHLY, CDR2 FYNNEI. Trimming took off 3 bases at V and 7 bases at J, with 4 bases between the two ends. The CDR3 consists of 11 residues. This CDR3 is CASSDMNEQFF. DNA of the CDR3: TGTGCCAGCAGTGATATGAATGAGCAGTTCTTC.

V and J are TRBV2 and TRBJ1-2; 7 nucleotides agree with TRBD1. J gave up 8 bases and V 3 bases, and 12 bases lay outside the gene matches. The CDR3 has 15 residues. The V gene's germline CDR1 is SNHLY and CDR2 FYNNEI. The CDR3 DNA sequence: TGTGCCAGCAGTGACACAGGGGCGCGCCTCGGAGGCTACACCTTC. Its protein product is CASSDTGARLGGYTF.

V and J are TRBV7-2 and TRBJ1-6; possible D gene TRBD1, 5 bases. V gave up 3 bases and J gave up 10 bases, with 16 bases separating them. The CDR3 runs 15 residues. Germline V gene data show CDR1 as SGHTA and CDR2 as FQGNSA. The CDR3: CASSFLPGDGSPLHF. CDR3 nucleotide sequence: TGTGCCAGCAGCTTCTTGCCGGGGGATGGCTCACCCCTCCACTTT.

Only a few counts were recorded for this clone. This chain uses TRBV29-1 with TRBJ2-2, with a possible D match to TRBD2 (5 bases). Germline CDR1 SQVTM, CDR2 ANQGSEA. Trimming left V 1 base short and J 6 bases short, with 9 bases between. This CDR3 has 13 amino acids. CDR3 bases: TGCAGCGTTGAAGGAGGGATCGCCGGGGAGCTGTTTTTT. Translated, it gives CSVEGGIAGELFF.